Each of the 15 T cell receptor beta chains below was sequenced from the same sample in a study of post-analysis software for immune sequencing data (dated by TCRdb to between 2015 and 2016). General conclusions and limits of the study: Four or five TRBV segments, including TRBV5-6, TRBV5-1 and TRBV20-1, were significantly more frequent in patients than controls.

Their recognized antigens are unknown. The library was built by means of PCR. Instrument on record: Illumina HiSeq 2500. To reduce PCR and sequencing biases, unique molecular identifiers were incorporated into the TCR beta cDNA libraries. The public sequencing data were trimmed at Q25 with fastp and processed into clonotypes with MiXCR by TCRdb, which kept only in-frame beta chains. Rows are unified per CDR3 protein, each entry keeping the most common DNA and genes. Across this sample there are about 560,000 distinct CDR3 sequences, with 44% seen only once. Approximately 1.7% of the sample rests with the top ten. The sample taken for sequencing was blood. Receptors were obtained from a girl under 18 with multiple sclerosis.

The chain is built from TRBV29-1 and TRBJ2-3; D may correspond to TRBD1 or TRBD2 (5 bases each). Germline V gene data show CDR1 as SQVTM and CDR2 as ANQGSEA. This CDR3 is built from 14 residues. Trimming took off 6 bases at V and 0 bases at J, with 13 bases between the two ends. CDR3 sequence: CSVSVGVSTDTQYF. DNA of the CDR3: TGCAGCGTCTCCGTGGGGGTTAGCACAGATACGCAGTATTTT.

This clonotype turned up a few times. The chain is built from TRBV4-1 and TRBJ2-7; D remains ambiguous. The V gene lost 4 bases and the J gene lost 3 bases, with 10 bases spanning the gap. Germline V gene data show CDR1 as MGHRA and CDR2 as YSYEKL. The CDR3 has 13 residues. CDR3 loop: CASSLETHYEQYF. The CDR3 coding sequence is TGCGCCAGCAGCCTCGAAACCCACTACGAGCAGTACTTC.

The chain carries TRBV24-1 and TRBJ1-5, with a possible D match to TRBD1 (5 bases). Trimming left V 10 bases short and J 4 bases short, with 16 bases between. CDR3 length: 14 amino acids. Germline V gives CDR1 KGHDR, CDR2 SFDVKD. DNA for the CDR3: TGTGCCACTTCTGGGGGGGTAGCGAATCAGCCCCAGCATTTT. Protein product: CATSGGVANQPQHF.

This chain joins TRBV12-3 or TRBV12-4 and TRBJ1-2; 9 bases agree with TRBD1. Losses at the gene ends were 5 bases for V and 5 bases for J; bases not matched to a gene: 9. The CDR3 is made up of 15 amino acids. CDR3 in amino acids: CASSISGTGKYGYTF. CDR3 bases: TGTGCCAGCAGTATTAGCGGGACAGGGAAATATGGCTACACCTTC.

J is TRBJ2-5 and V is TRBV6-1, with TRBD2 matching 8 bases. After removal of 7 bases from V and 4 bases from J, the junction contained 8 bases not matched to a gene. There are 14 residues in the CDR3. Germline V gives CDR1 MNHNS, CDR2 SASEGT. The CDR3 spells CASKQRGGRETQYF. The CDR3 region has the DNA TGTGCCAGCAAACAACGGGGGGGCCGAGAGACCCAGTACTTC.

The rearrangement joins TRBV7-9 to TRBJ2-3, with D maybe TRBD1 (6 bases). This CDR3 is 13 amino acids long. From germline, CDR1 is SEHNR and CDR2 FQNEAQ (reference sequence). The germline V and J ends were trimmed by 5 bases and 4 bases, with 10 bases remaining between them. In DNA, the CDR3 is TGTGCCAGCAGCCTAAGACAGGCAGATACGCAGTATTTT. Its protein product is CASSLRQADTQYF.

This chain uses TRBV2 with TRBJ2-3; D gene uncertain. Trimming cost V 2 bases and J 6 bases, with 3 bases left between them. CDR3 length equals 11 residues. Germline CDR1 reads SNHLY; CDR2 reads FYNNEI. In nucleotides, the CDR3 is TGTGCCAGCAGTGAAAGTGATACGCAGTATTTT. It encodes CASSESDTQYF.

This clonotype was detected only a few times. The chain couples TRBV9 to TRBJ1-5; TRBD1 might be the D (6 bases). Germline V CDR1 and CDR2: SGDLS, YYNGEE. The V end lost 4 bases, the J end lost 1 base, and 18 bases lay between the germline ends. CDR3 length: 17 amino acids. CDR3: CASSRGTGKSSNQPQHF. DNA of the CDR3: TGTGCCAGCAGCCGAGGAACAGGGAAATCGAGCAATCAGCCCCAGCATTTT.

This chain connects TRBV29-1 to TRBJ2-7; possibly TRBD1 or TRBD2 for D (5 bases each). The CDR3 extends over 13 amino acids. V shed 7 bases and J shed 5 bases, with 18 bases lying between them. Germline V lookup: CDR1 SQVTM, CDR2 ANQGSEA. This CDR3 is CSASGTFVDEQYF. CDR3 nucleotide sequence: TGCAGCGCATCCGGGACGTTCGTTGACGAGCAGTACTTC.

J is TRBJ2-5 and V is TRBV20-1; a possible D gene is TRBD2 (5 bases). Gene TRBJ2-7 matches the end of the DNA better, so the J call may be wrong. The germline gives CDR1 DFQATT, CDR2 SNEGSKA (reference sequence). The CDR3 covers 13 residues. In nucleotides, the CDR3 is TGCAGTGCTAGACAGGACGGGACCTACGAGCAGTACTTC. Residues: CSARQDGTYEQYF.

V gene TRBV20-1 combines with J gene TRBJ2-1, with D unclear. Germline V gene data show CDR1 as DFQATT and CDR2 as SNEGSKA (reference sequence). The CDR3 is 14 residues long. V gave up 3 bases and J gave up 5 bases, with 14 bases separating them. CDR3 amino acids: CSARGPGRHNEQFF. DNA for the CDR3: TGCAGTGCTAGGGGCCCAGGCAGACACAATGAGCAGTTCTTC.

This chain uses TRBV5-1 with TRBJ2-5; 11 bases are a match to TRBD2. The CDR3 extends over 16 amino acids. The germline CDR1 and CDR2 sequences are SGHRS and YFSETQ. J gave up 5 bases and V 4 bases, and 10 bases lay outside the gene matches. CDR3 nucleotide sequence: TGCGCCAGCAGCATCGGGACTAGCGGAGCGACGGAGACCCAGTACTTC. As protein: CASSIGTSGATETQYF.

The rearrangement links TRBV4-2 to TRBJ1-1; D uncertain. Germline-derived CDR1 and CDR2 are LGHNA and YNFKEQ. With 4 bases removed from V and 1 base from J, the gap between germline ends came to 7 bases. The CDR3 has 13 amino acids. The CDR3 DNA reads TGTGCCAGCAGCCCCAACGGGAACACTGAAGCTTTCTTT. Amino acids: CASSPNGNTEAFF.

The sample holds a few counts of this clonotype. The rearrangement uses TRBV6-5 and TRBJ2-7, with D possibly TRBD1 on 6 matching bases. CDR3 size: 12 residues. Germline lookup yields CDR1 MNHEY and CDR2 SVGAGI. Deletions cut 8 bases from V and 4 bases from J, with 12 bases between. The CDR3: CASRDNRYEQYF. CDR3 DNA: TGTGCCAGCCGGGACAATCGTTACGAGCAGTACTTC.

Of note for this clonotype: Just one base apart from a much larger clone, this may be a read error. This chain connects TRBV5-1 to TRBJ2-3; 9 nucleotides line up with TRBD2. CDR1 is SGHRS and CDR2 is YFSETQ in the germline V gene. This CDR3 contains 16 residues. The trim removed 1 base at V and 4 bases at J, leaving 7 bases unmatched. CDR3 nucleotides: TGCGCCAGCAGCTTGCCGGCGGGAGGGGCGGCAGATACGCAGTATTTT. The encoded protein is CASSLPAGGAADTQYF.